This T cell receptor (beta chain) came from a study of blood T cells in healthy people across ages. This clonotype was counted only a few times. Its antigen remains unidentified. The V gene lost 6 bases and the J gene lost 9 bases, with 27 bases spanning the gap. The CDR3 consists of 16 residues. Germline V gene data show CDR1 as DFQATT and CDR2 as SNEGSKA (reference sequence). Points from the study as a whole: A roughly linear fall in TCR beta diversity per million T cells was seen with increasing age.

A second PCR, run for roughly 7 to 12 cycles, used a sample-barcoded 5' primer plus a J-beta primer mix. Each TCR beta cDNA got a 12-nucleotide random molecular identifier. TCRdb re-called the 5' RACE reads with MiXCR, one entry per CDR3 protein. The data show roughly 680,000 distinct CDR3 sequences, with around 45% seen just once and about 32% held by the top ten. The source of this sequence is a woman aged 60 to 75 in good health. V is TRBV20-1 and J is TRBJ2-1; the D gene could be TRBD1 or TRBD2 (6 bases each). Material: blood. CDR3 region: CSAQRPGGAGMGEQFF. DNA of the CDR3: TGCAGTGCCCAAAGACCCGGGGGCGCGGGGATGGGTGAGCAGTTCTTC.